The clone carrying this TCR beta chain was counted at least ten times. Its target is unknown. Patients chosen for sequencing had CD8+CD57+ cells that had expanded, as shown by flow cytometry. Therapy had not been given to patients before blood sampling. These data belong to a study of CD8+CD57+ T cells in acquired aplastic anemia. In the study overall: Isolated CD4+ and CD8+ cells, once sorted, yielded DNA averaging around 3.3 ug. General study points: Found in both controls and patients were around 29 CD8+ CDR3 sequences.

TCR beta VDJ combinations and CDR3 sequences were profiled from genomic DNA. Via MiXCR, TCRdb re-called the reads, giving one row per CDR3 protein. The sample lists about 200,000 distinct CDR3 sequences; roughly 60% were seen once. Trimming stripped 7 bases from V and 9 bases from J, with 18 bases between. CDR3 size: 13 residues. This clonotype originated in a human donor with aplastic anemia. The chain uses TRBV12-3 or TRBV12-4 and TRBJ1-1; weak D call: TRBD1 (5 bases). The source material was sorted CD4+, CD8+, or CD8+CD57+ T cells (not recorded which) from PBMCs. CDR3 sequence (DNA): TGTGCCAGCACCTGGACTATGGGGGATAAAGCTTTCTTT. Translation gives CASTWTMGDKAFF.